This TCR beta chain was profiled in a study of T cells after yellow fever vaccination. The study's findings and limits: Subsequent to the booster, the majority of primary-vaccination clones reappeared (around 97% CD4, around 90% CD8).

Worth noting for this clonotype: What it binds is not known.

Each CDR3 protein is one row after TCRdb ran MiXCR on the 5' RACE reads. The sample has 300,000 to 350,000 distinct CDR3 sequences; about 10% are singletons. The TCR was taken from a young man who received the YFV17D yellow fever vaccine. This material consisted of CD4+ T cells sorted from PBMCs, taken 45 days after the yellow fever booster vaccination.

Here the CDR3 reads CASSSRTSGGINEQFF. CDR3 DNA: TGTGCCAGCAGCTCCCGCACTAGCGGGGGTATTAATGAGCAGTTCTTC. The chain has TRBV5-5 and TRBJ2-1, with 11 bases that match TRBD2. The CDR3 is 16 residues long. CDR1 and CDR2 from the germline V gene are SGHKS and YYEKEE (reference sequence). J lost 7 bases, V lost 3 bases, and 9 bases had no gene match.